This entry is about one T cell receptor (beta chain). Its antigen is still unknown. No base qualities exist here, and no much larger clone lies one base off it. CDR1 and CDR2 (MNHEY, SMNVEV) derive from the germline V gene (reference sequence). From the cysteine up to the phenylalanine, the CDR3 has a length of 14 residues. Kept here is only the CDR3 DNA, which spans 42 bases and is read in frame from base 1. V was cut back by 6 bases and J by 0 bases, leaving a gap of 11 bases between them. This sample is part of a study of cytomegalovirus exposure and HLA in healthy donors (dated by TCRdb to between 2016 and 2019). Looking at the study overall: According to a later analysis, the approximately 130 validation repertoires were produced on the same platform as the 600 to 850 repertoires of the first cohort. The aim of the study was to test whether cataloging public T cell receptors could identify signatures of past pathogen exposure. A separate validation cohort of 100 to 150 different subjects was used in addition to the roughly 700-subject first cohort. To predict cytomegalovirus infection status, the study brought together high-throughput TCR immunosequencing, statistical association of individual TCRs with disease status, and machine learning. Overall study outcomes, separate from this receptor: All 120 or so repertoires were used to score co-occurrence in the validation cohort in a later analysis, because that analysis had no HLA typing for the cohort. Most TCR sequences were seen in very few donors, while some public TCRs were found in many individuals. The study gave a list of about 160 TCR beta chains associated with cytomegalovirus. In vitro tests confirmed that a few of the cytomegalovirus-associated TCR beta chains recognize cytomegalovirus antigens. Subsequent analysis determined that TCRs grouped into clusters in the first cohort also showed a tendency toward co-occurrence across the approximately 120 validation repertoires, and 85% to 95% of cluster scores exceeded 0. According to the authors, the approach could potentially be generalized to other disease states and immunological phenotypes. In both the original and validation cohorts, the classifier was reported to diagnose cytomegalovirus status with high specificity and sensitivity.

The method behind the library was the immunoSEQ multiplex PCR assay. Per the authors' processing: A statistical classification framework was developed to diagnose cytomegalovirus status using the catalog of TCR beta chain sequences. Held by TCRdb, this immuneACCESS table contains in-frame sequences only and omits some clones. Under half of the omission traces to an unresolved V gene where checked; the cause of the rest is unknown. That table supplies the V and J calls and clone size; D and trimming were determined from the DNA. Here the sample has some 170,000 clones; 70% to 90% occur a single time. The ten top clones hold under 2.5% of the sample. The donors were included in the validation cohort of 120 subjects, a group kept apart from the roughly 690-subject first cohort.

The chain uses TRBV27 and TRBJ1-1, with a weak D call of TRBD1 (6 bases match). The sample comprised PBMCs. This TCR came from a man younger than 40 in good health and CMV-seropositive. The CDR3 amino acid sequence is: CASSPGQLNTEAFF. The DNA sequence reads TGTGCCAGCAGCCCCGGACAGTTGAACACTGAAGCTTTCTTT.